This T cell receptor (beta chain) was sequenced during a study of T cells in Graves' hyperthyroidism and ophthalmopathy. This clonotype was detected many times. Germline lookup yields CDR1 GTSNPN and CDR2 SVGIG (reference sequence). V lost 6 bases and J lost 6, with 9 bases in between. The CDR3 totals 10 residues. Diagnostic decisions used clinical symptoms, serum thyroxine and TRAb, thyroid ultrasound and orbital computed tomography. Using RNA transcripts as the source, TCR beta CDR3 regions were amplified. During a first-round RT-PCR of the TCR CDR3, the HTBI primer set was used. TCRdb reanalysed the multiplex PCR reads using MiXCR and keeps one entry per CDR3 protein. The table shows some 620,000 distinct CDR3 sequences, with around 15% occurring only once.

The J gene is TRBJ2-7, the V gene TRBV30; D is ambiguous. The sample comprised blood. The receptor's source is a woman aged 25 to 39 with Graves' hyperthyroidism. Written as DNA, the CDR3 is TGTGCCTGCGCGCCCCCCGAGCAGTACTTC. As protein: CACAPPEQYF.